This T cell receptor beta chain was identified in a study of shared clonotypes between healthy human individuals. The CDR3 sequence is 14 residues long. Losses at the gene ends were 4 bases for V and 4 bases for J; bases not matched to a gene: 3. CDR1 and CDR2 from the germline V gene are MNHNS and SASEGT. PCR replicates from unsorted PBMC used around 320 ng DNA, and this amount was roughly 33,000 T cell genomes. Sequencing of unsorted PBMC DNA was carried out using ten immunoSEQ deep assay plates. TCRdb's copy holds only in-frame clones and misses some; the assay was immunoSEQ multiplex PCR. The sample consists of about 87,000 clones, roughly 50% of them appearing once. This clone was detected ten times or more.

J is TRBJ2-7 and V is TRBV6-1; 11 nucleotides align to TRBD1. Sequences were obtained from PBMCs. The clonotype originates from a woman between 40 and 50 years old in good health. Some clones in this sample may be carry-over from other donors' samples. The CDR3 is CASSGTGGKYEQYF. The CDR3 DNA is TGTGCCAGCAGTGGGACAGGGGGCAAGTACGAGCAGTACTTC.